The next 22 T cell receptor beta chains were all read from a single sample in a study of graft-versus-host responses after intestinal transplantation. Profiling relied on immunoSEQ multiplex PCR, and the TCRdb table lists in-frame clones only, not all of them. The table includes about 18,000 clones, 60% to 85% detected once. Lamina propria and intraepithelial lymphocytes were released by processing graft tissue. Material: ileum tissue, obtained approximately 420 days after intestinal transplant. Receptor source: a human patient who received an intestinal transplant, so some T cells may come from the graft donor.

The V gene is TRBV9, the J gene TRBJ2-5; D gene uncertain. Germline V gene data show CDR1 as SGDLS and CDR2 as YYNGEE. The CDR3 extends over 15 amino acids. The V gene lost 0 bases and the J gene lost 4 bases, with 13 bases spanning the gap. This chain's CDR3 is CASSVVVKVAETQYF. The CDR3 DNA is TGTGCCAGCAGCGTAGTAGTCAAGGTTGCAGAGACCCAGTACTTC. Together with reference TRBV9 and TRBJ2-5, the CDR3 gives the full variable domain: DSGVTQTPKHLITATGQRVTLRCSPRSGDLSVYWYQQSLDQGLQFLIQYYNGEERAKGNILERFSAQQFPDLHSELNLSSLELGDSALYFCASSVVVKVAETQYFGPGTRLLVL.

By share, this clone counts as large. The chain employs TRBV7-8 and TRBJ1-1; no reliable D call. The V end was cut by 2 bases, the J end by 3 bases, with 7 bases between. CDR1 is SGHVS, CDR2 FQNEAQ, per germline. The CDR3 is made up of 13 amino acids. The CDR3 spells CASSLWRDTEAFF. The CDR3 nucleotides are TGTGCCAGCAGCTTATGGCGGGACACTGAAGCTTTCTTT.

This clone has just one count. The chain couples TRBV19 to TRBJ1-1, with TRBD1 matching over 9 bases. The J segment lost 3 bases and the V segment lost 3 bases, leaving 8 bases of the junction unmatched. CDR1 is LNHDA, CDR2 SQIVND, per germline (reference sequence). The CDR3 consists of 16 residues. CDR3 DNA sequence: TGTGCCAGTAGTATCTTGACAGGGGGAGGGGACACTGAAGCTTTCTTT. It encodes CASSILTGGGDTEAFF.

The chain links TRBV6-4 to TRBJ2-3; D may match TRBD1 or TRBD2 (6 bases each). CDR1 MRHNA and CDR2 SNTAGT come from the germline V gene. Between the trimmed V and J ends, which lost 4 bases and 4 bases, there was a span of 18 bases. The CDR3 is 16 residues long. CDR3 in amino acids: CASSVVAQGGADTQYF. Here the CDR3 DNA reads TGTGCCAGCAGTGTGGTCGCACAGGGAGGCGCAGATACGCAGTATTTT.

The V and J genes are TRBV21-1 and TRBJ2-2; the table calls TRBD2, which could not be checked here. TRBV21-1 is marked as a pseudogene. The CDR3 has 15 amino acids. The CDR3 is CASSRLAGATGELFF. The DNA for the CDR3 is TGTGCCAGCAGCCGGCTAGCGGGGGCCACCGGGGAGCTGTTTTTT.

With regard to this clone: Additional DNA sequences in this sample encode the identical CDR3. The V and J genes are TRBV21-1 and TRBJ2-3; the D call in the table, TRBD2, was not verified against the DNA. TRBV21-1 is annotated as a pseudogene. CDR3 length equals 13 residues. In DNA form, the CDR3 reads TGTGCCACTCCTGGTCACTGCGCAAATACGCAGTATTTT. It codes for CATPGHCANTQYF.

This clone was seen only a few times. This chain joins TRBV7-3 and TRBJ2-5; tentative D call: TRBD1 (7 bases). Germline V gene lookup returns CDR1 SGHTA and CDR2 FQGTGA. Deletions cut 8 bases from V and 5 bases from J, with 15 bases between. This CDR3 is 13 amino acids long. CDR3 sequence reads: CASARGAAETQYF. The CDR3 bases are TGTGCCAGCGCCAGGGGGGCGGCCGAGACCCAGTACTTC.

This clone was counted a single time. The chain recombines TRBV27 with TRBJ2-7; unclear D gene. V lost 9 bases to trimming and J lost 1 base, with 1 base between them. The CDR3 is 9 amino acids. CDR1 is MNHEY, CDR2 SMNVEV, per germline (reference sequence). The CDR3 bases are TGTGCCAGGTCCTACGAGCAGTACTTC. Translating it yields CARSYEQYF.

The gene calls are TRBV9 and TRBJ1-1, with D unresolved. Germline V gene sequence: CDR1 SGDLS, CDR2 YYNGEE. V lost 1 base and J lost 0, with 7 bases in between. The CDR3 runs to 14 residues. The CDR3 DNA reads as TGTGCCAGCAGCGTAAATGACATGAACACTGAAGCTTTCTTT. Amino acid sequence: CASSVNDMNTEAFF. Complete variable domain (other parts from reference TRBV9 and TRBJ1-1): DSGVTQTPKHLITATGQRVTLRCSPRSGDLSVYWYQQSLDQGLQFLIQYYNGEERAKGNILERFSAQQFPDLHSELNLSSLELGDSALYFCASSVNDMNTEAFFGQGTRLTVV.

The chain is built from TRBV6-5 and TRBJ1-5; unclear D gene. Germline V gene lookup returns CDR1 MNHEY and CDR2 SVGAGI. Trimming stripped 0 bases from V and 0 bases from J, with 6 bases between. CDR3 length: 15 amino acids. The CDR3 DNA follows: TGTGCCAGCAGTTACTCTTACCATAGCAATCAGCCCCAGCATTTT. This gives the protein CASSYSYHSNQPQHF.

V is TRBV18 and J is TRBJ1-6; 8 bases are a match to TRBD1. Per germline, CDR1 KGHSH and CDR2 LQKENI. CDR3 length: 16 amino acids. With 3 bases clipped from V and 5 bases from J, the junction kept 6 bases outside the gene matches. The CDR3: CASSPRTGQDNSPLHF. CDR3 nucleotides: TGTGCCAGCTCACCGCGGACAGGGCAGGATAATTCACCCCTCCACTTT.

On this clone: In the same sample, other DNA sequences code for this CDR3. This chain joins TRBV19 and TRBJ1-3; D gene unclear. The CDR3 is 16 amino acids. Trimming removed 1 base from V and 0 bases from J, with 10 bases in between. The germline gives CDR1 LNHDA, CDR2 SQIVND (reference sequence). CDR3 sequence (DNA): TGTGCCAGTAGTATAGGAGGCACCCACTCTGGAAACACCATATATTTT. Translation gives CASSIGGTHSGNTIYF.

The V gene is TRBV4-1, the J gene TRBJ1-5; 8 positions match TRBD1. Germline V gene data show CDR1 as MGHRA and CDR2 as YSYEKL. The CDR3 covers 19 residues. After removal of 0 bases from V and 0 bases from J, the junction contained 10 bases not matched to a gene. The CDR3 is CASSQEDRDYLYSNQPQHF. CDR3 DNA sequence: TGCGCCAGCAGCCAAGAGGACAGGGACTACCTTTATAGCAATCAGCCCCAGCATTTT.

V usage is TRBV21-1 and J usage is TRBJ2-4. TRBV21-1 is shown as a pseudogene. This CDR3 is built from 15 residues. As DNA, the CDR3 is TGTGCCAGCACCCGTACGCCTCCGATCGAAAACATTCAGTACTTC. This codes for CASTRTPPIENIQYF.

The chain is built from TRBV2 and TRBJ1-4; 9 nucleotides line up with TRBD1. The CDR3 covers 14 residues. The germline CDR1 and CDR2 sequences are SNHLY and FYNNEI. V shed 6 bases and J 7 bases; nucleotides not matched to a gene: 6. CDR3 region: CASSEQGAPEKLFF. CDR3 sequence (DNA): TGTGCCAGCAGCGAACAGGGGGCTCCTGAAAAACTGTTTTTT. Together with reference TRBV2 and TRBJ1-4, the CDR3 gives the full variable domain: EPEVTQTPSHQVTQMGQEVILRCVPISNHLYFYWYRQILGQKVEFLVSFYNNEISEKSEIFDDQFSVERPDGSNFTLKIRSTKLEDSAMYFCASSEQGAPEKLFFGSGTQLSVL.

With regard to this clone: At the DNA level, this CDR3 is encoded by other sequences in the same sample as well. J is TRBJ2-1 and V is TRBV25-1, with TRBD1 matching over 11 bases. This CDR3 is 15 amino acids long. With 2 bases clipped from V and 7 bases from J, the junction kept 4 bases outside the gene matches. Germline assignment: CDR1 MGHDK and CDR2 SYGVNS. This chain's CDR3 is CASSEVGTGGNEQFF. In nucleotides, the CDR3 is TGTGCCAGCAGTGAAGTCGGGACAGGGGGTAATGAGCAGTTCTTC.

V is TRBV6-7 and J is TRBJ2-7; no clear D gene. TRBV6-7 belongs to the ORF category, with a function that is uncertain. V lost 1 base to trimming and J lost 5 bases, with 0 bases between them. The CDR3 is made up of 10 amino acids. The CDR3 DNA sequence: TGTGCCAGCAGTTACTACGAGCAGTACTTC. This encodes CASSYYEQYF.

This clone was counted a few times. The V and J genes are TRBV7-5 and TRBJ1-5. TRBV7-5 is a listed pseudogene. The CDR3 consists of 15 residues. This chain's CDR3 is CARSLVGGDNQPQHF. CDR3 sequence (DNA): TGTGCCAGAAGCTTAGTCGGAGGGGACAACCAGCCCCAGCATTTT.

The genes are TRBV7-9 and TRBJ1-5; no clear D. V was pared by 4 bases and J by 0 bases, with 4 bases between. Per the germline V gene, CDR1 is SEHNR and CDR2 is FQNEAQ (reference sequence). This CDR3 comprises 13 residues. CDR3: CASSYSSNQPQHF. DNA for the CDR3: TGTGCCAGCAGCTACAGTAGCAATCAGCCCCAGCATTTT.

This clone occurred a few times. The V gene is TRBV6-8, the J gene TRBJ1-5; no clear D. V was shortened by 11 bases and J by 2 bases, with 13 bases between the two germline ends. CDR1 is MNHGY, CDR2 SAAAGT, per germline. The CDR3 is made up of 13 amino acids. CDR3 in amino acids: CAPPGWGNQPQHF. The CDR3 coding sequence is TGTGCCCCGCCGGGCTGGGGCAATCAGCCCCAGCATTTT.

This chain links TRBV5-1 with TRBJ1-1, with 8 nucleotides matching TRBD1. The CDR3 covers 15 residues. Germline trimming cut 4 bases from V and 8 bases from J; bases unmatched to any gene: 13. Germline assignment: CDR1 SGHRS and CDR2 YFSETQ. The CDR3 loop reads CASSVFVTGVDEAFF. In DNA, the CDR3 is TGCGCCAGCAGCGTGTTTGTGACAGGGGTCGACGAAGCTTTCTTT.

This rearrangement joins TRBV15 to TRBJ2-7; the D gene could be TRBD1 or TRBD2 (5 bases each). Per germline, CDR1 LNHNV and CDR2 YYDKDF (reference sequence). This CDR3 spans 14 amino acids. V lost 0 bases and J lost 9, with 15 bases in between. The CDR3 spells CATSRDGGKRGQYF. The CDR3 region has the DNA TGTGCCACCAGCAGAGATGGGGGAAAGAGAGGGCAGTACTTC.